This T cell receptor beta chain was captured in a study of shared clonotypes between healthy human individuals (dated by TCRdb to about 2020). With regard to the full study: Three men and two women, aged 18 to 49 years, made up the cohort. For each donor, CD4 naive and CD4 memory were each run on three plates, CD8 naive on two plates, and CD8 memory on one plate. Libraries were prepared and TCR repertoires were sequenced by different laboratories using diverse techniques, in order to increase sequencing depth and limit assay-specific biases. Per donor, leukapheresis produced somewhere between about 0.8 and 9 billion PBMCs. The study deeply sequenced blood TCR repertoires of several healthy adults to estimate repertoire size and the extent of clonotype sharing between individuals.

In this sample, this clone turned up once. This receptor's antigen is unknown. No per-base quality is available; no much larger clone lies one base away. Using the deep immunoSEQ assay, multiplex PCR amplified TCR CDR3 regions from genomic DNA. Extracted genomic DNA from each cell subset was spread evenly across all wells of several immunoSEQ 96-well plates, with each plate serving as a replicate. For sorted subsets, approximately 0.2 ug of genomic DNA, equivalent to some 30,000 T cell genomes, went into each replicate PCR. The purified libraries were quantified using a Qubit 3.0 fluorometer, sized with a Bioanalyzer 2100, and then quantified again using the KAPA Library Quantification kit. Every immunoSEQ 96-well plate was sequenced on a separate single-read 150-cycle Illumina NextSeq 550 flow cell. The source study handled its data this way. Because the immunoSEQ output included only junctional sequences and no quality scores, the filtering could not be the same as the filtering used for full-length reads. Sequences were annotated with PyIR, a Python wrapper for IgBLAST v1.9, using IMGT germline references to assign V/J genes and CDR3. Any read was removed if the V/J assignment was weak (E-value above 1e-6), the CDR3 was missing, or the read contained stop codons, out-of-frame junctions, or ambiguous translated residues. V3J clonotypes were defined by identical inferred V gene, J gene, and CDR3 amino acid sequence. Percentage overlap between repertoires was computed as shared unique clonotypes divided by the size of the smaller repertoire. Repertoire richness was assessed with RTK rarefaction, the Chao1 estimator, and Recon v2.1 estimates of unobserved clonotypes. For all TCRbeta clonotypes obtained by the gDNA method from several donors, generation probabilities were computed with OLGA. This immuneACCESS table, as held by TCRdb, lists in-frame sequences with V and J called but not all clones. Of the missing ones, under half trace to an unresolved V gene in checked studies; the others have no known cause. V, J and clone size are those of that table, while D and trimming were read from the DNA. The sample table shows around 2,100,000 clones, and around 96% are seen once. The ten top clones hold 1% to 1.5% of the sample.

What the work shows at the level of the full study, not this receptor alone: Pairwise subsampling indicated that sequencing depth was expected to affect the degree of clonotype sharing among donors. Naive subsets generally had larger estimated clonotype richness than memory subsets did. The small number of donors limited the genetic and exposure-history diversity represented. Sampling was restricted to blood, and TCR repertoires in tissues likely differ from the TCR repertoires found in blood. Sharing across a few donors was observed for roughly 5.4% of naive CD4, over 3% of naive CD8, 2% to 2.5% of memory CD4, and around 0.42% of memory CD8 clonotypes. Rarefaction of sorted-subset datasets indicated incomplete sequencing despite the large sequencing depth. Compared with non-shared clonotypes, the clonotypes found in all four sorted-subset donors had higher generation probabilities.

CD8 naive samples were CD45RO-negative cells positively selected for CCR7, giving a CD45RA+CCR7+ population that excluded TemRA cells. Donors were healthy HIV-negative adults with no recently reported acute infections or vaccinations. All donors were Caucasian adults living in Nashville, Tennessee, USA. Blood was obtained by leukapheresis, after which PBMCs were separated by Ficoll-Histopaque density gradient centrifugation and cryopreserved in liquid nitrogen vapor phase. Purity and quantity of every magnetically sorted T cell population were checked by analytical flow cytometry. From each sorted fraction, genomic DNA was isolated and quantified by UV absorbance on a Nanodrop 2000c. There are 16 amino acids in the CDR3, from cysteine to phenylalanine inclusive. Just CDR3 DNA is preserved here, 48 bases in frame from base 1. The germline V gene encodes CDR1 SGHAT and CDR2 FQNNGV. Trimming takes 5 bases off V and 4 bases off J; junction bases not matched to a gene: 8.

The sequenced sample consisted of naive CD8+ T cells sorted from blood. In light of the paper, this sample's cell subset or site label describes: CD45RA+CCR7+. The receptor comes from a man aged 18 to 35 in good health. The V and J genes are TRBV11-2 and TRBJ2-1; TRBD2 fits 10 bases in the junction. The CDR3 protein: CASSHSRTSGYNEQFF. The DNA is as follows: TGTGCCAGCAGCCATAGTAGGACTAGCGGTTACAATGAGCAGTTCTTC.